Below, 5 T cell receptor beta chains from the same sample are listed, as sequenced in a study of post-analysis software for immune sequencing data. These receptors lack a known antigen. General study points: In patients, 4 to 6 TRBV segments were more frequent than in controls, with TRBV5-6, TRBV5-1 and TRBV20-1 among them.

TCR beta libraries were prepared from cDNA with unique molecular identifiers. TCRdb recomputed calls from the PCR reads with MiXCR, one row per CDR3 protein. The sample contains about 570,000 distinct CDR3 sequences, 30% to 40% of which appear only once. The sequencing sample was made of blood. The origin of the receptors is a girl aged 2-17 years with multiple sclerosis.

The rearrangement joins TRBV7-2 to TRBJ1-2; TRBD1 matches 7 bases. From germline, CDR1 is SGHTA and CDR2 FQGNSA. Trimming removed 3 bases from V and 8 bases from J; junction bases left unmatched: 18. The CDR3 runs to 17 residues. CDR3 nucleotides: TGTGCCAGCAGCTTCGAGGGGGGACAGACAAAATTGAAGGGCTACACCTTC. Translating it yields CASSFEGGQTKLKGYTF.

J is TRBJ2-3 and V is TRBV12-3 or TRBV12-4, with TRBD1 matching over 7 bases. Losses at the gene ends were 10 bases for V and 0 bases for J; bases not matched to a gene: 7. The CDR3 has 14 residues. The CDR3 bases are TGTGCCACCCGGGACAGCTCGAGCACAGATACGCAGTATTTT. Translation gives CATRDSSSTDTQYF.

The J gene is TRBJ1-2, the V gene TRBV21-1. TRBV21-1 is annotated as a pseudogene. The length of the CDR3 is 14 residues. CDR3 nucleotide sequence: TGTGCCAGCAGCAAAGAACCTCTCGGCTATGGCTACACCTTC. Its translation: CASSKEPLGYGYTF.

For the CDR3, the DNA is TGCAGTGCTAGATCTAGCGGGGTAGATACGCAGTATTTT. The encoded protein is CSARSSGVDTQYF. The chain combines TRBV20-1 with TRBJ2-3; 9 bases are a match to TRBD2. J gave up 5 bases and V 2 bases, and 2 bases lay outside the gene matches. The CDR3 is 13 residues long. The V gene's germline CDR1 is DFQATT and CDR2 SNEGSKA (reference sequence).

The gene calls are TRBV5-1 and TRBJ2-7, with 8 positions matching TRBD2. Germline trimming cut 7 bases from V and 2 bases from J; bases unmatched to any gene: 11. CDR3 length: 15 amino acids. Per the germline V gene, CDR1 is SGHRS and CDR2 is YFSETQ. CDR3 sequence: CASSTVAGGTYEQYF. The CDR3 DNA follows: TGCGCCAGCTCCACGGTGGCGGGGGGAACCTACGAGCAGTACTTC. Full variable domain (outside the CDR3, taken from reference TRBV5-1 and TRBJ2-7): KAGVTQTPRYLIKTRGQQVTLSCSPISGHRSVSWYQQTPGQGLQFLFEYFSETQRNKGNFPGRFSGRQFSNSRSEMNVSTLELGDSALYLCASSTVAGGTYEQYFGPGTRLTVT.